This TCR beta chain was captured by sequencing in a study of blood T cell repertoires in COVID-19 (dated by TCRdb to the early 2020s). At the level of the whole study: Samples from collaborators originated in the United States, Italy and Spain and spanned both the acute and convalescent phases of COVID-19. The prospective study material was composed of cDNA or gDNA derived from T cells, B-cell-depleted T cells, or PBMCs. Deeply sampled blood TCRbeta repertoires from subjects exposed to, actively infected with, or recovered from COVID-19 were included in the dataset. The repertoires were released in a freely available public database meant as a resource for research on the immune response to SARS-CoV-2. Samples were obtained from the ongoing ImmuneRACE study (first 160 participants) and from 950 to 1,500 subjects provided by 6 global collaborators. Nearly every sample came with metadata listing a de-identified subject ID, COVID-19 status, age in years and sex. Where available, HLA class I and class II types were obtained from metadata supplied by the sample provider rather than from assay-based typing.

About this clone: Its antigen is not yet known. No clone much larger than this one lies a single base away; base qualities are absent.

TCRbeta CDR3 regions were amplified from genomic DNA by means of the immunoSEQ Assay, a bias-controlled multiplex PCR. The authors processed their data as follows. The number of nucleated cells in each sample was estimated by amplification of reference gene primers within the assay. Sequence reads were collapsed and filtered to measure the absolute abundance of every unique TCRbeta CDR3 rearrangement. For each sample, productive Simpson clonality was calculated as the square root of Simpson's diversity index across productive rearrangements. In its TCRdb copy, this immuneACCESS table keeps in-frame sequences only and misses some clones. Where compared with another copy, unresolved V genes explain less than half of these, and the others have no known cause. V, J and clone size are taken as reported in that table, and D and trimming were inferred from the DNA itself. The sample records fewer than 250,000 clones, roughly four fifths of which are singletons. Clones ranked in the top ten supply 7.5% to 8% of the sample.

Each collaborating institution followed its own protocols to collect whole blood in K2EDTA tubes. For TCRbeta analysis, collaborator samples were shipped as frozen whole blood, as isolated PBMCs, or as DNA extracted from either sample type. Broader findings and caveats from the paper: How much clinical and demographic metadata was included differed by source and by participant, and the metadata was provided uncurated.

From a lookup of the germline V gene, CDR1 and CDR2 are MNHEY and SVGAGI. At the junction V is shortened by 4 bases and J by 6 bases, with 13 bases in between. Taken from cysteine to phenylalanine, the CDR3 has 14 residues. Only the CDR3 region is kept as DNA, spanning 42 bases read in frame from base 1. The sample consisted of peripheral blood. The source of this sequence is a woman aged 45-65 years with active or convalescent COVID-19. Here the chain combines TRBV6-5 and TRBJ1-5; perhaps TRBD1 is the D gene, with 6 bases matching. The DNA sequence is given as TGTGCCAGCAGTTCGCACAGGGTGAGTCAGCCCCAGCATTTT. It translates to CASSSHRVSQPQHF.